This T cell receptor (beta chain) was sequenced in a study of OX40 agonist ivuxolimab in advanced cancers. Study-wide findings and caveats: Clonal expansion was seen in CD4+ and CD8+ blood T cells by week 6 at 0.1 to 3.0 mg/kg. There were, on average, more expanded clones in CD8+ T cells than in CD4+. No determination was made of the antigen specificity of the expanded peripheral T cells.

The length of the CDR3 is 14 residues. Trimming removed 0 bases from V and 6 bases from J, with 11 bases in between. Germline CDR1 reads LNHNV; CDR2 reads YYDKDF (reference sequence). The study sampled blood at baseline, cycle 4 day 1, and cycle 7 day 1. Regarding this clone: What it recognizes is unknown.

The assay was immunoSEQ multiplex PCR, and TCRdb's table has in-frame clones only and misses some. The table includes about 26,000 clones, 83% detected once. The sequenced sample was CD4+ or CD8+ T cells sorted from blood, obtained in a trial of the OX40 agonist ivuxolimab. The sequence was collected from an adult with an advanced solid tumor such as melanoma, head and neck, liver or kidney cancer. This chain joins TRBV15 and TRBJ1-1, with D tentatively TRBD1 (6 bases). CDR3 sequence reads: CATSRDRGRAEAFF. CDR3 in DNA: TGTGCCACCAGCAGAGACAGGGGAAGGGCTGAAGCTTTCTTT.